Below are 19 T cell receptor beta chains sequenced from a single sample in a study of blood T cells in healthy people across ages. Then a second PCR, running about 6 to 11 cycles, was carried out with a sample-barcoded 5' primer and a J-beta primer mix. TCRdb re-analysed the 5' RACE reads in MiXCR, keeping a single row per CDR3 protein. There are over 1,500,000 distinct CDR3 sequences in the sample; around 40% occur only once, and 20% to 25% lies in the top ten. The sample was blood. The receptor set was obtained from a human donor in good health.

The rearrangement links TRBV12-3 or TRBV12-4 to TRBJ2-5, with 8 bases matching TRBD2. V lost 4 bases to trimming and J lost 11 bases; unmatched junction nucleotides: 27. The CDR3 is 19 amino acids. CDR3 loop: CASSSPWGWRGASRREQYF. The CDR3 nucleotides read TGTGCCAGCAGTTCACCCTGGGGGTGGCGGGGGGCCTCCAGGAGAGAGCAGTACTTC.

The chain carries TRBV11-3 and TRBJ2-5; 8 bases map to TRBD2. With 1 base clipped from V and 3 bases from J, the junction kept 13 bases outside the gene matches. Germline CDR1 SGHNT, CDR2 YENEEA. The CDR3 is 18 amino acids. The chain's CDR3 is CASSLGGPGLGPKETQYF. The CDR3 DNA is TGTGCCAGCAGCTTAGGGGGGCCGGGACTAGGACCTAAAGAGACCCAGTACTTC.

The chain is built from TRBV6-5 and TRBJ1-2; 7 positions agree with TRBD1. The J segment lost 3 bases and the V segment lost 7 bases, leaving 5 bases of the junction unmatched. This CDR3 spans 13 amino acids. The V gene's germline CDR1 is MNHEY and CDR2 SVGAGI. The CDR3 bases are TGTGCCAGCACCCAGGGACAGCACTATGGCTACACCTTC. Translating gives CASTQGQHYGYTF.

This sequence joins TRBV28 and TRBJ1-2; D is undetermined. In germline, CDR1 is MDHEN, CDR2 SYDVKM. Trimming cost V 3 bases and J 3 bases, with 14 bases left between them. The CDR3 contains 15 residues. CDR3 loop: CASSLLGRPDYGYTF. The CDR3 DNA sequence: TGTGCCAGCAGTTTGTTAGGACGACCAGACTATGGCTACACCTTC.

The chain joins TRBV7-2 to TRBJ2-4, with TRBD2 matching over 15 bases. The DNA end is a closer match to TRBJ2-7, so the J assignment may be wrong. Germline CDR1 SGHTA, CDR2 FQGNSA. The CDR3 runs to 19 residues. The CDR3 loop reads CASSFQTGTSGGFPYEQYF. CDR3 coding DNA: TGTGCCAGCAGCTTCCAGACCGGGACTAGCGGGGGGTTTCCCTACGAGCAGTACTTC.

The CDR3 protein is CASSESGTGVYGYTF. The CDR3 region has the DNA TGTGCCAGCAGTGAATCCGGGACAGGGGTCTATGGCTACACCTTC. This chain connects TRBV2 to TRBJ1-2; the match to TRBD1 covers 10 bases. V was clipped by 2 bases and J by 4 bases; unmatched bases: 4. Germline values: CDR1 SNHLY, CDR2 FYNNEI. The CDR3 contains 15 residues.

This chain connects TRBV10-3 to TRBJ1-1; 9 bases line up with TRBD1. Per the germline V gene, CDR1 is ENHRY and CDR2 is SYGVKD. This CDR3 contains 12 residues. Unmatched junction bases numbered 0, after V lost 6 bases and J lost 4 bases. CDR3 nucleotide sequence: TGTGCCATCAGGGACAGGGGCACTGAAGCTTTCTTT. This translates into CAIRDRGTEAFF.

The rearrangement links TRBV5-5 to TRBJ2-3; 7 positions agree with TRBD2. Germline loops: CDR1 SGHKS, CDR2 YYEKEE (reference sequence). CDR3 length equals 16 residues. J was trimmed by 3 bases and V by 1 base; bases with no gene match: 8. The CDR3 sequence is CASSLSFRGGTDTQYF. The CDR3 bases are TGTGCCAGCAGCTTGAGTTTTCGCGGGGGAACAGATACGCAGTATTTT.

This clonotype was detected a few times. This sequence joins TRBV20-1 and TRBJ1-1, with a weak D call TRBD1 (5 bases). Germline V gene lookup returns CDR1 DFQATT and CDR2 SNEGSKA (reference sequence). Trimming pared 2 bases from V and 5 bases from J, leaving 15 bases between. CDR3 size: 14 residues. CDR3 bases: TGCAGTGCTAGAATGTGGAGGGGAAGAACTGAAGCTTTCTTT. It is translated as CSARMWRGRTEAFF.

V is TRBV29-1 and J is TRBJ1-1; possibly TRBD1 for D (5 bases). The CDR3 extends over 14 amino acids. The germline CDR1 and CDR2 sequences are SQVTM and ANQGSEA. Between the trimmed V and J ends, which lost 0 bases and 0 bases, there was a span of 8 bases. The CDR3 loop is CSVEDGGMNTEAFF. CDR3 bases: TGCAGCGTTGAAGATGGGGGGATGAACACTGAAGCTTTCTTT.

The rearrangement links TRBV7-9 to TRBJ1-5; D gene uncertain. Germline V gene lookup returns CDR1 SEHNR and CDR2 FQNEAQ (reference sequence). V shed 5 bases and J shed 6 bases, with 8 bases lying between them. The CDR3 is 12 residues long. The CDR3 sequence: CASSEDGQPQHF. The CDR3 nucleotides are TGTGCCAGCAGCGAAGACGGTCAGCCCCAGCATTTT.

The rearrangement uses TRBV29-1 and TRBJ2-5; possibly TRBD1 for D (6 bases). The V gene lost 4 bases and the J gene lost 1 base, with 13 bases spanning the gap. This CDR3 has 14 residues. Germline V gene data show CDR1 as SQVTM and CDR2 as ANQGSEA. Here the CDR3 reads CSVVGQMIQETQYF. CDR3 in DNA: TGCAGCGTTGTCGGACAGATGATCCAAGAGACCCAGTACTTC.

This chain links TRBV3-1 with TRBJ2-5; 7 nucleotides match TRBD2. Germline loops: CDR1 LGHDT, CDR2 YNNKEL (reference sequence). The V and J ends lost 7 bases and 3 bases, in that order; junction bases with no gene match: 11. This CDR3 region has 15 residues. The CDR3, as DNA: TGTGCCAGCACCCCGGGACTAACCCGGAAAGAGACCCAGTACTTC. Translation gives CASTPGLTRKETQYF.

CDR3 region: CASSSDLDGGLDEKLFF. CDR3 nucleotides: TGTGCCAGCAGTTCCGACCTTGACGGGGGGCTAGATGAAAAACTGTTTTTT. The chain carries TRBV28 and TRBJ1-4, with D perhaps TRBD1 (6 bases). Between the trimmed V and J ends, which lost 4 bases and 6 bases, there was a span of 21 bases. CDR1 is MDHEN, CDR2 SYDVKM, per germline. This CDR3 is built from 17 residues.

CDR3 protein: CASSLSASGGPSTDTQYF. Here the CDR3 DNA reads TGTGCCAGCAGCTTATCAGCTAGCGGGGGGCCAAGCACAGATACGCAGTATTTT. The rearrangement joins TRBV13 to TRBJ2-3; TRBD2 matches 11 bases. This CDR3 has 18 amino acids. Trimming cost V 2 bases and J 0 bases; bases outside gene matches: 7. Germline V gene sequence: CDR1 PRHDT, CDR2 FYEKMQ (reference sequence). The full variable domain, in which reference TRBV13 and TRBJ2-3 provide the parts outside the CDR3, is AAGVIQSPRHLIKEKRETATLKCYPIPRHDTVYWYQQGPGQDPQFLISFYEKMQSDKGSIPDRFSAQQFSDYHSELNMSSLELGDSALYFCASSLSASGGPSTDTQYFGPGTRLTVL.

A few counts support this clonotype. The V and J genes are TRBV7-2 and TRBJ2-7; the D call may be TRBD1 or TRBD2 (6 bases each). V was cut by 3 bases and J by 6 bases, with 12 bases left in between. This CDR3 has 13 residues. The V gene's germline CDR1 is SGHTA and CDR2 FQGNSA. Here the CDR3 reads CASSFGGLREQYF. In DNA form, the CDR3 reads TGTGCCAGCAGCTTTGGGGGGCTTCGCGAGCAGTACTTC.

V is TRBV6-5 and J is TRBJ2-7; the D is unclear. CDR3 length: 11 amino acids. Germline V gives CDR1 MNHEY, CDR2 SVGAGI. V lost 9 bases and J 0 bases, leaving 6 bases between the germline ends. CDR3 coding DNA: TGTGCCAGTCAAGGCTCCTACGAGCAGTACTTC. This sequence encodes CASQGSYEQYF.

This clonotype appeared once. This sequence joins TRBV4-1 and TRBJ2-7, with D tentatively TRBD1 (6 bases). Germline V CDR1 and CDR2: MGHRA, YSYEKL. Trimming removed 3 bases from V and 12 bases from J, with 30 bases in between. The CDR3 extends over 17 amino acids. The CDR3 protein is CASSQNLGQLYQETLYF. The CDR3 DNA sequence: TGCGCCAGCAGCCAGAACCTTGGACAGCTGTACCAAGAGACCCTGTACTTC.

This clonotype occurred a few times. The V gene is TRBV5-5, the J gene TRBJ1-2; D gene ambiguous. The CDR3 length is 13 residues. V lost 1 base to trimming and J lost 4 bases, with 8 bases between them. Germline CDR1 reads SGHKS; CDR2 reads YYEKEE (reference sequence). The CDR3 nucleotides read TGTGCCAGCAGCTTGAGGGAACCCTATGGCTACACCTTC. As protein: CASSLREPYGYTF.